The source of this TCR beta chain is a study of blood T cell repertoires in COVID-19. Study information: Italy, Spain and the United States were the sources of the convalescent and acute COVID-19 samples. PBMCs, B-cell-depleted T cells, or T cells were the source of the cDNA or gDNA that made up the material.

Only in-frame clones appear in the TCRdb table, and some are missing; sequencing was by immunoSEQ multiplex PCR. The sample comprises approximately 56,000 clones, under 90% of which are singletons, and 13% rests with the top ten. This sequence was found in a woman older than 75 with acute or convalescent COVID-19. The sequenced material came from peripheral blood.

This CDR3 is CAWREKGGGETQYF. In nucleotides, the CDR3 is TGTGCCTGGAGAGAAAAGGGCGGGGGGGAGACCCAGTACTTC. The V gene is TRBV30, the J gene TRBJ2-5; 8 positions agree with TRBD2. CDR1 is GTSNPN, CDR2 SVGIG, per germline (reference sequence). V lost 3 bases to trimming and J lost 5 bases; unmatched junction nucleotides: 8. The CDR3 has 14 amino acids.